This note documents a single T cell receptor beta chain sequence. The target antigen is unknown. The V and J ends lost 2 bases and 10 bases, in that order; junction bases with no gene match: 8. The CDR3 contains 15 residues. The V gene's germline CDR1 is SGHRS and CDR2 YFSETQ. The data originate from a study of T-cell memory formation after mild COVID-19. TCRdb re-analysed the 5' RACE reads in MiXCR, keeping a single row per CDR3 protein. Counted here are 500,000 to 600,000 distinct CDR3 sequences, under 20% occurring once; the ten biggest clones make up around 12%. Study-wide findings and caveats: Pre-infection memory harbored some responding clones, suggesting cross-reactive memory joined.

The rearrangement joins TRBV5-1 to TRBJ1-4; 10 bases are a match to TRBD1. Sequencing used PBMCs or a T cell subset sorted from them (not recorded which). The source of this sequence is an adult woman who had mild COVID-19 (a few samples of this study predate the infection). Cell type and time point are not known. Here the CDR3 reads CASSLRDRGPGKLFF. The CDR3 nucleotides are TGCGCCAGCAGCTTACGGGACAGGGGCCCTGGAAAACTGTTTTTT.